Sequencing of this T cell receptor (beta chain) was carried out in a study of control samples from healthy donors and cancer patients (dated by TCRdb to about 2020). Turning to this clone: The antigen this receptor binds is unknown. Base qualities are missing; no much larger clone stands one base away.

Library preparation employed the immunoSEQ multiplex PCR assay. Held by TCRdb, this immuneACCESS table contains in-frame sequences only and omits some clones. Under half of the omission traces to an unresolved V gene where checked; the cause of the rest is unknown. The sample yields 210,000 or so clones; about 91% were counted once. The ten largest clonotypes hold about 2% of the sample. Between the V and J ends, shortened by 1 base and 0 bases respectively, the junction contains 17 bases. The germline V gene (reference sequence) provides CDR1 LGHDT and CDR2 YNNKEL. The CDR3 has 18 amino acids, counting the end cysteine and phenylalanine. The retained sequence is limited to the CDR3, 54 bases, with the frame set at the first base.

The sequence is built from TRBV3-1 (or the pseudogene TRBV3-2) and TRBJ2-3; possibly the D gene is TRBD1, per 6 matching bases. The sequence was obtained from a man younger than 40 in good health. The sequencing sample was made of blood. The CDR3 protein: CASSQGMIRGPSTDTQYF. The DNA reads as follows: TGTGCCAGCAGCCAAGGGATGATCAGGGGACCTAGCACAGATACGCAGTATTTT.